These 30 T cell receptor beta chains came from one sample sequenced in a study of shared clonotypes between healthy human individuals. Naive CD8 cells lacked CD45RO, underwent positive selection for CCR7 and left out terminally differentiated effector memory CD45RA+ cells. Profiled with immunoSEQ multiplex PCR; TCRdb holds only in-frame clones, not every one. The profile shows around 2,000,000 clones, approximately 94% of them singletons. The sample comprised naive CD8+ T cells sorted from blood. Receptor source: a man aged 18-30 years in good health.

J is TRBJ2-5 and V is TRBV7-8, with D perhaps given as TRBD1 or TRBD2 (5 bases each). Germline assignment: CDR1 SGHVS and CDR2 FQNEAQ. V was cut by 5 bases and J by 5 bases, with 18 bases left in between. The CDR3 extends over 15 amino acids. CDR3: CASSVGTLLLETQYF. CDR3 in DNA: TGTGCCAGCAGCGTCGGGACCCTGCTGCTTGAGACCCAGTACTTC.

To note about this clone: Other DNA sequences within the sample encode an identical CDR3. The chain has TRBV7-9 and TRBJ1-1; D gene uncertain. The germline V and J ends were trimmed by 5 bases and 4 bases, with 8 bases remaining between them. The CDR3 runs to 12 residues. Looked up from germline, CDR1 is SEHNR and CDR2 is FQNEAQ (reference sequence). The CDR3 bases are TGTGCCAGCAGCCTAAGTAGCACTGAAGCTTTCTTT. Protein sequence: CASSLSSTEAFF.

Here the CDR3 reads CASSLGDRGIYEQYF. The CDR3 nucleotides are TGCGCCAGCAGCCTAGGCGACAGGGGGATCTACGAGCAGTACTTC. This chain uses TRBV4-1 with TRBJ2-7, with 9 bases aligning to TRBD1. CDR3 length: 15 residues. The trim removed 4 bases at V and 3 bases at J, leaving 7 bases unmatched. The germline CDR1 and CDR2 sequences are MGHRA and YSYEKL.

This chain connects TRBV5-4 to TRBJ2-1; D might be TRBD1 (5 bases). The ends were cut back, 4 bases at V and 10 bases at J, with 15 bases in the middle. Per the germline V gene, CDR1 is SGHNT and CDR2 is YYREEE (reference sequence). The CDR3 extends over 13 amino acids. The chain's CDR3 is CASSPQQAREQFF. The CDR3 region has the DNA TGTGCCAGCAGCCCGCAACAGGCCAGGGAGCAGTTCTTC.

This clone was seen once. CDR3 loop: CASSASDTSGYTF. In nucleotides, the CDR3 is TGTGCCAGCAGCGCGTCGGACACATCTGGCTACACCTTC. The rearrangement joins TRBV11-2 to TRBJ1-2, with D maybe TRBD1 (5 bases). The CDR3 runs to 13 residues. Trimming took 5 bases from V and 7 from J, leaving 14 bases between them. Germline lookup yields CDR1 SGHAT and CDR2 FQNNGV.

As concerns this clone: The sample holds other DNA sequences that translate to the same CDR3. CDR3 sequence (DNA): TGTGCCAGCAGTGAAGGGGAGACCCAGTACTTC. Amino acid sequence: CASSEGETQYF. The chain has TRBV2 and TRBJ2-5, with D unclear. Germline CDR1 reads SNHLY; CDR2 reads FYNNEI. The CDR3 loop spans 11 amino acids. The V end was cut by 1 base, the J end by 5 bases, with 2 bases between.

This chain joins TRBV21-1 and TRBJ1-2. TRBV21-1 counts as a pseudogene. The CDR3 covers 14 residues. For the CDR3, the DNA is TGTGCCAGCAGCATCTCCGGGACCCACGGAGGCTACACCTTC. Translated, it gives CASSISGTHGGYTF.

This sequence joins TRBV18 and TRBJ2-5; maybe TRBD1 (5 bases). This CDR3 is built from 14 residues. The V end lost 3 bases, the J end lost 1 base, and 9 bases lay between the germline ends. CDR1 and CDR2 from the germline V gene are KGHSH and LQKENI. The CDR3 DNA is TGTGCCAGCTCACCTTCACAGGCCCAAGAGACCCAGTACTTC. This sequence encodes CASSPSQAQETQYF.

The chain links TRBV6-5 to TRBJ2-7; a possible D gene is TRBD1 (6 bases). The CDR3 has 14 residues. The ends were cut back, 0 bases at V and 4 bases at J, with 10 bases in the middle. Germline CDR1 MNHEY, CDR2 SVGAGI. CDR3 nucleotides: TGTGCCAGCAGTTACTCACACCAGGGGTACGAGCAGTACTTC. It specifies CASSYSHQGYEQYF.

The gene calls are TRBV6-1 and TRBJ2-7, with 7 bases matching TRBD2. Germline V gene lookup returns CDR1 MNHNS and CDR2 SASEGT. The trim removed 7 bases at V and 3 bases at J, leaving 9 bases unmatched. The CDR3 has 14 amino acids. The CDR3 spells CASIIAGRHYEQYF. The CDR3 nucleotides read TGTGCCAGCATTATAGCGGGTCGGCACTACGAGCAGTACTTC.

Of note for this clone: Other DNA sequences in the sample encode the same CDR3. The chain is built from TRBV9 and TRBJ2-7; D might be TRBD1 (5 bases). V was shortened by 0 bases and J by 2 bases, with 12 bases between the two germline ends. The CDR3 has 15 residues. The germline V gene has CDR1 SGDLS and CDR2 YYNGEE. The chain's CDR3 is CASSVGGGLAYEQYF. The CDR3 coding sequence is TGTGCCAGCAGCGTAGGGGGCGGCCTAGCCTACGAGCAGTACTTC.

The chain links TRBV11-2 to TRBJ2-7; TRBD2 matches 9 bases. The V gene's germline CDR1 is SGHAT and CDR2 FQNNGV. This CDR3 has 15 residues. The V and J ends lost 0 bases and 2 bases, in that order; junction bases with no gene match: 2. As DNA, the CDR3 is TGTGCCAGCAGCTTAGACTTAGCGGGAGCCTACGAGCAGTACTTC. As protein: CASSLDLAGAYEQYF.

This sequence joins TRBV29-1 and TRBJ1-2; no definite D call. Germline-derived CDR1 and CDR2 are SQVTM and ANQGSEA. CDR3 length equals 13 residues. The V end was cut by 0 bases, the J end by 4 bases, with 9 bases between. CDR3: CSVEEMDLYGYTF. The CDR3 DNA is TGCAGCGTTGAAGAAATGGACCTCTATGGCTACACCTTC.

The V and J genes are TRBV19 and TRBJ1-1; maybe TRBD1 (5 bases). The length of the CDR3 is 18 residues. V lost 4 bases, J lost 3 bases, and 24 bases lay in between. CDR1 is LNHDA, CDR2 SQIVND, per germline (reference sequence). As DNA, the CDR3 is TGTGCCAGTAGTAAGGGTTCCTGGGGGGGACCCGCTGACACTGAAGCTTTCTTT. It yields the protein CASSKGSWGGPADTEAFF.

The V call is TRBV29-1, the J call TRBJ2-2; the D gene is possibly TRBD1 (6 bases). With 6 bases removed from V and 2 bases from J, the gap between germline ends came to 13 bases. Germline V CDR1 and CDR2: SQVTM, ANQGSEA. There are 14 residues in the CDR3. The CDR3 is CSVTRDTNTGELFF. The CDR3 DNA follows: TGCAGCGTAACTCGGGACACCAACACCGGGGAGCTGTTTTTT.

The chain links TRBV18 to TRBJ2-7; no clear D. Germline CDR1 is KGHSH and CDR2 is LQKENI. This CDR3 has 13 amino acids. Trimming removed 4 bases from V and 5 bases from J, with 12 bases in between. The DNA for the CDR3 is TGTGCCAGCTCACGGGGTATGGGCAACGAGCAGTACTTC. Translation: CASSRGMGNEQYF.

This rearrangement joins TRBV13 to TRBJ2-7; D is unresolved. The CDR3 runs to 14 residues. Germline values: CDR1 PRHDT, CDR2 FYEKMQ (reference sequence). V was clipped by 0 bases and J by 2 bases, with 8 bases between them. For the CDR3, the DNA is TGTGCCAGCAGCTTAGGGAGCCAGACCTACGAGCAGTACTTC. Amino acids: CASSLGSQTYEQYF.

This chain links TRBV7-2 with TRBJ2-7; D possibly corresponds to TRBD1 (6 bases). Trimming pared 0 bases from V and 1 base from J, leaving 10 bases between. CDR3 size: 15 residues. Germline lookup yields CDR1 SGHTA and CDR2 FQGNSA. CDR3 bases: TGTGCCAGCAGCTTAGCGGGCGGACAGTCCTACGAGCAGTACTTC. Protein: CASSLAGGQSYEQYF.

With regard to this clone: Other DNA sequences in this sample translate to the same CDR3. This chain links TRBV28 with TRBJ2-3; no definite D call. Germline V gene data show CDR1 as MDHEN and CDR2 as SYDVKM. The CDR3 has 13 amino acids. V was shortened by 5 bases and J by 0 bases, with 6 bases between the two germline ends. The DNA for the CDR3 is TGTGCCAGCAGTCCTCCTAGCACAGATACGCAGTATTTT. Amino acid sequence: CASSPPSTDTQYF.

This chain connects TRBV2 to TRBJ2-7, with D perhaps given as TRBD1 or TRBD2 (5 bases each). Germline V gives CDR1 SNHLY, CDR2 FYNNEI. Trimming removed 2 bases from V and 2 bases from J, with 13 bases in between. The CDR3 has 15 amino acids. The CDR3 protein is CASSELGERAYEQYF. CDR3 in DNA: TGTGCCAGCAGTGAATTGGGGGAGCGCGCCTACGAGCAGTACTTC.

Remarks on this clone: Other DNA sequences within the sample encode an identical CDR3. The chain recombines TRBV27 with TRBJ2-7; TRBD2 is a possible D gene (7 bases). V was cut by 0 bases and J by 3 bases, with 12 bases left in between. Germline V gene lookup returns CDR1 MNHEY and CDR2 SMNVEV (reference sequence). CDR3 size: 15 residues. The CDR3 sequence: CASSLSGGAGYEQYF. Here the CDR3 DNA reads TGTGCCAGCAGTTTATCGGGGGGGGCCGGCTACGAGCAGTACTTC.

This chain links TRBV10-3 with TRBJ1-1; 8 bases are shared with TRBD1. Germline V gives CDR1 ENHRY, CDR2 SYGVKD. V was pared by 6 bases and J by 5 bases, with 5 bases of the junction left unmatched. This CDR3 has 13 amino acids. The CDR3, as DNA: TGTGCCATCAGGGGACAGGTAGGGACTGAAGCTTTCTTT. It yields the protein CAIRGQVGTEAFF.

The chain recombines TRBV6-5 with TRBJ2-1; 11 nucleotides align to TRBD2. Looked up from germline, CDR1 is MNHEY and CDR2 is SVGAGI. V was pared by 4 bases and J by 3 bases, with 5 bases of the junction left unmatched. The CDR3 covers 16 residues. In nucleotides, the CDR3 is TGTGCCAGCAGTTGGGGTAGCGGGAGGGGCTACAATGAGCAGTTCTTC. Protein: CASSWGSGRGYNEQFF.

The CDR3 bases are TGTGCCAGCAGTACAGGGGGGTACTATGGCTACACCTTC. It codes for CASSTGGYYGYTF. The genes are TRBV27 and TRBJ1-2; 8 bases match TRBD1. The J segment lost 3 bases and the V segment lost 5 bases, leaving 2 bases of the junction unmatched. CDR1 MNHEY and CDR2 SMNVEV come from the germline V gene (reference sequence). The CDR3 extends over 13 amino acids.

V usage is TRBV27 and J usage is TRBJ2-7, with D maybe TRBD2 (6 bases). CDR3 length equals 15 residues. Germline V CDR1 and CDR2: MNHEY, SMNVEV (reference sequence). V lost 2 bases and J 3 bases, leaving 14 bases between the germline ends. CDR3 nucleotide sequence: TGTGCCAGCAGTTTAAATGGTCTAGCGAACTACGAGCAGTACTTC. Protein sequence: CASSLNGLANYEQYF.

The chain joins TRBV28 to TRBJ2-5; 7 bases align to TRBD1. The V segment lost 5 bases and the J segment 3 bases; nucleotides outside the gene matches: 0. This CDR3 comprises 12 residues. In germline, CDR1 is MDHEN, CDR2 SYDVKM. The CDR3 region has the DNA TGTGCCAGCAGTACAGGGGAAGAGACCCAGTACTTC. Amino acid sequence: CASSTGEETQYF.

This chain links TRBV13 with TRBJ1-1; no definite D call. The CDR3 consists of 13 residues. Trimming pared 3 bases from V and 1 base from J, leaving 6 bases between. CDR1 is PRHDT and CDR2 is FYEKMQ in the germline V gene (reference sequence). The CDR3 region is CASSFEGNTEAFF. DNA for the CDR3: TGTGCCAGCAGCTTTGAGGGGAACACTGAAGCTTTCTTT.

The chain couples TRBV13 to TRBJ2-1; 8 bases are a match to TRBD1. The CDR3 is 13 residues long. Germline V gene data show CDR1 as PRHDT and CDR2 as FYEKMQ (reference sequence). Trimming took 7 bases from V and 8 from J; bases not matched to a gene: 7. In nucleotides, the CDR3 is TGTGCCAGCACCGGGACAGGAGTTCATGAGCAGTTCTTC. Protein sequence: CASTGTGVHEQFF.

This CDR3 is CASSYLGGANEQFF. The CDR3 coding sequence is TGCGCCAGCAGCTATCTCGGGGGGGCGAATGAGCAGTTCTTC. The V and J genes are TRBV5-1 and TRBJ2-1, with 8 bases aligning to TRBD2. Germline-derived CDR1 and CDR2 are SGHRS and YFSETQ. V shed 3 bases, J shed 7 bases, and the junction held 6 bases outside the gene matches. The CDR3 has 14 residues.

As concerns this clone: Other DNA sequences within the sample encode an identical CDR3. V gene TRBV15 combines with J gene TRBJ1-1; D gene unclear. This CDR3 is built from 13 residues. Trimming removed 1 base from V and 2 bases from J, with 5 bases in between. Looked up from germline, CDR1 is LNHNV and CDR2 is YYDKDF (reference sequence). The CDR3 DNA follows: TGTGCCACCAGCAGAGGCGCAAACACTGAAGCTTTCTTT. It translates to CATSRGANTEAFF.